What follows describes a single T cell receptor beta chain. This sample is part of a study of cytomegalovirus exposure and HLA in healthy donors. This PCR relied on a set of 60 Vbeta primers and 13 Jbeta primers. TCRdb's copy holds only in-frame clones and misses some; the assay was immunoSEQ multiplex PCR. Of more than 85,000 clones in the sample, 69% are singletons; the top ten hold roughly 3%. Germline lookup yields CDR1 SGHNT and CDR2 YYREEE (reference sequence). V lost 4 bases to trimming and J lost 5 bases; unmatched junction nucleotides: 13. The CDR3 runs 18 residues. The chain joins TRBV5-4 to TRBJ2-1; 12 nucleotides agree with TRBD2. The sequence was obtained from a man aged 30 to 45 in good health and CMV-seronegative. Sequenced material: PBMCs. In DNA form, the CDR3 reads TGTGCCAGCAGCGCGTCGACTAGCGGGAGTCCTCTAGACAATGAGCAGTTCTTC. Translation gives CASSASTSGSPLDNEQFF.